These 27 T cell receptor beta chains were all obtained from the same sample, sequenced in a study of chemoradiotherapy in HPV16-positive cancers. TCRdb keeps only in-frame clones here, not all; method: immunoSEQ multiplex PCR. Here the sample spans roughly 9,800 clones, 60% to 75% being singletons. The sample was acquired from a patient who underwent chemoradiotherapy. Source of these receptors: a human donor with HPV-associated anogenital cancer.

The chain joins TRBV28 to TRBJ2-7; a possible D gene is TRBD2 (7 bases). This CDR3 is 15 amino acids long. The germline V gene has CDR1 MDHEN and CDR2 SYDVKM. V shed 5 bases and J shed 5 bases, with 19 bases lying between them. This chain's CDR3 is CASSPRGGGGDEQYF. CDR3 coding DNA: TGTGCCAGCAGTCCCCGGGGAGGGGGAGGCGACGAGCAGTACTTC.

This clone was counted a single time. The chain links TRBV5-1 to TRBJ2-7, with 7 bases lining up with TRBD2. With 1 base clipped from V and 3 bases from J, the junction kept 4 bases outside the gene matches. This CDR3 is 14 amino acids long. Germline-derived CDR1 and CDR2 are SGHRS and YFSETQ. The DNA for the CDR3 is TGCGCCAGCAGCTTGTCGGGGGGAAACTACGAGCAGTACTTC. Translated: CASSLSGGNYEQYF.

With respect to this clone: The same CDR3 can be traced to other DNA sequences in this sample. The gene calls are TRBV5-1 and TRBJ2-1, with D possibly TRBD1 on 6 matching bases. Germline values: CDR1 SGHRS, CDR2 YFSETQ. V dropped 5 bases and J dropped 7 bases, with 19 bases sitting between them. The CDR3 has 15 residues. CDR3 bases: TGCGCCAGCAGGTGGGGTGGGGGCGCGGAGAATGAGCAGTTCTTC. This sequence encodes CASRWGGGAENEQFF.

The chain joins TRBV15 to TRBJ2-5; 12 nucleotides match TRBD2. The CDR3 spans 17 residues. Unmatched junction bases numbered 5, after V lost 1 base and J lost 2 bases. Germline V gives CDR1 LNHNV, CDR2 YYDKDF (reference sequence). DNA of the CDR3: TGTGCCACCAGCAGAGCCCGACTAGCGGGGGCACAAGAGACCCAGTACTTC. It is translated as CATSRARLAGAQETQYF.

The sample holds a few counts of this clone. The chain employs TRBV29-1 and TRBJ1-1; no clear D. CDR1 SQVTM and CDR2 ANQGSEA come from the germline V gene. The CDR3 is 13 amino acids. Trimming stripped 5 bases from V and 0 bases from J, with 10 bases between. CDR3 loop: CSVKAIMNTEAFF. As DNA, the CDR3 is TGCAGCGTTAAGGCCATCATGAACACTGAAGCTTTCTTT.

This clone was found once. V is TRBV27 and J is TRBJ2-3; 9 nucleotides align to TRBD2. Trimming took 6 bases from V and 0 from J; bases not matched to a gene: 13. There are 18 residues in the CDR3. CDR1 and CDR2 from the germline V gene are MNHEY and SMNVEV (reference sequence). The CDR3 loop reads CASSPGTSYILSTDTQYF. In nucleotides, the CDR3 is TGTGCCAGCAGCCCCGGGACTAGCTACATATTAAGCACAGATACGCAGTATTTT.

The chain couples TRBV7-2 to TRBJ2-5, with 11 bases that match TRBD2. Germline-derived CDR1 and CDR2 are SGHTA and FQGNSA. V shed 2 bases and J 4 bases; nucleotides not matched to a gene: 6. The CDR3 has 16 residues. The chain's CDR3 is CASSLLGLAGGETQYF. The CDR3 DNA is TGTGCCAGCAGCTTATTAGGGCTAGCGGGGGGAGAGACCCAGTACTTC.

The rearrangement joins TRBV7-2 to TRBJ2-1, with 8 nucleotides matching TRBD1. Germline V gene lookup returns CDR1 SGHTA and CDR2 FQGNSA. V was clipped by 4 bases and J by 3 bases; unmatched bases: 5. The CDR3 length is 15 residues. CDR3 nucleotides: TGTGCCAGCAGCTACGACAGGGGCGGCTACAATGAGCAGTTCTTC. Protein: CASSYDRGGYNEQFF.

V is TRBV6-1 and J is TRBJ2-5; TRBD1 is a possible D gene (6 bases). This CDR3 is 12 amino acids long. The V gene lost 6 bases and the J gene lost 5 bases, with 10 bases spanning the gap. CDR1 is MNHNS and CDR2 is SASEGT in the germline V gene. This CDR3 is CASRQGTETQYF. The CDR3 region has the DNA TGTGCCAGCAGACAGGGAACGGAGACCCAGTACTTC.

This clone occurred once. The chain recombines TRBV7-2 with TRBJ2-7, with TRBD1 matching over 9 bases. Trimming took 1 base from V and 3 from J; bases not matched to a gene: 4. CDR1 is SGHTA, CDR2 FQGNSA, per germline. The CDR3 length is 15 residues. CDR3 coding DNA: TGTGCCAGCAGCTTAGGACAGGACAGGGGCTACGAGCAGTACTTC. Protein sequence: CASSLGQDRGYEQYF.

CDR3 loop: CASSTRLAGVGDEQFF. In nucleotides, the CDR3 is TGTGCCAGCAGCACCCGACTAGCGGGGGTGGGTGATGAGCAGTTCTTC. This rearrangement joins TRBV13 to TRBJ2-1; 12 nucleotides line up with TRBD2. V lost 5 bases and J lost 8; bases outside the gene matches: 10. The CDR3 is 16 residues long. Germline CDR1 and CDR2: PRHDT and FYEKMQ (reference sequence). Full variable domain (remainder filled in from reference TRBV13 and TRBJ2-1): AAGVIQSPRHLIKEKRETATLKCYPIPRHDTVYWYQQGPGQDPQFLISFYEKMQSDKGSIPDRFSAQQFSDYHSELNMSSLELGDSALYFCASSTRLAGVGDEQFFGPGTRLTVL.

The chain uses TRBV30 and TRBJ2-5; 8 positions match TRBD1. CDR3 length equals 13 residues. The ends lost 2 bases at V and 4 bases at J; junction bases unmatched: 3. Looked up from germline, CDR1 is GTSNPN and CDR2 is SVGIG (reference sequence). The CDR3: CAWSPGQGETQYF. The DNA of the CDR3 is TGTGCCTGGAGTCCAGGACAGGGAGAGACCCAGTACTTC.

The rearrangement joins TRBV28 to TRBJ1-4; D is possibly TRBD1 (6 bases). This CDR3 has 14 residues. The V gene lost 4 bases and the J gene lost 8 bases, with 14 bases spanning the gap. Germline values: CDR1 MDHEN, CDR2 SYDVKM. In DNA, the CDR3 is TGTGCCAGCAGTTCCCCCGGGGGCGGGGAAAAACTGTTTTTT. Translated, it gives CASSSPGGGEKLFF.

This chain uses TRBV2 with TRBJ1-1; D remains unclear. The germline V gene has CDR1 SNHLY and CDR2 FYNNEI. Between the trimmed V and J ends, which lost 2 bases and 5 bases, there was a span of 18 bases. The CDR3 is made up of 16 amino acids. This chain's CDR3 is CASSEFPGPSGTEAFF. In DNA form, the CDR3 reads TGTGCCAGCAGTGAATTCCCGGGCCCGAGTGGAACTGAAGCTTTCTTT.

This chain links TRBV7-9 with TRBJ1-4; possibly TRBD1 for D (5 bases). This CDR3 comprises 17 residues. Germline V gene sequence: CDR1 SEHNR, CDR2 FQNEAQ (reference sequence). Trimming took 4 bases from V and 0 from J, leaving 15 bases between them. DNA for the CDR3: TGTGCCAGCAGCTCCAACCGGGACGAGTCAACTAATGAAAAACTGTTTTTT. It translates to CASSSNRDESTNEKLFF.

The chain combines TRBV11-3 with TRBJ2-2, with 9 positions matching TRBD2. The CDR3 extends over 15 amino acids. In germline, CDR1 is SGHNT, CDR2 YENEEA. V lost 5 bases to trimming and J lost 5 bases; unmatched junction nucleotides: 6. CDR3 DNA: TGTGCCAGCAGCATGAATAGCGGGGGTACCGGGGAGCTGTTTTTT. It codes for CASSMNSGGTGELFF.

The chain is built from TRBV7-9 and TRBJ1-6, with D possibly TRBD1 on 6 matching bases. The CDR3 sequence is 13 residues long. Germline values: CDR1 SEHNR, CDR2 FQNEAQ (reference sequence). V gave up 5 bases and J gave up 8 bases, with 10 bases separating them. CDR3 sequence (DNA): TGTGCCAGCAGCCTCAACAGGGATTCACCCCTCCACTTT. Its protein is CASSLNRDSPLHF.

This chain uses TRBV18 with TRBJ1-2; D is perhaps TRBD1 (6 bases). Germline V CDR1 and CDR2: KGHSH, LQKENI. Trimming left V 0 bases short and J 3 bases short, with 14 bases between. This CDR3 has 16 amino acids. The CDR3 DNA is TGTGCCAGCTCACCACCTGTTAGGGGGATGGACTATGGCTACACCTTC. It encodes CASSPPVRGMDYGYTF.

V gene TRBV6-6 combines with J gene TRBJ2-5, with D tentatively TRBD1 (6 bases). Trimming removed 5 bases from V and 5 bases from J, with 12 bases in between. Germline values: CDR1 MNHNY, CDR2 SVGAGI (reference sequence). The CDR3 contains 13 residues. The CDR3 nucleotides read TGTGCCAGCAGTATCGGACAGAGGGAGACCCAGTACTTC. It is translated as CASSIGQRETQYF.

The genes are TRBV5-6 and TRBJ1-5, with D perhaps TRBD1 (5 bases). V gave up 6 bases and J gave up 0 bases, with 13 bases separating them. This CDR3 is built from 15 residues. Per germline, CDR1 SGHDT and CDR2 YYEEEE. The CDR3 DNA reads TGTGCCAGCACCCGGGGGTTCAATAGCAATCAGCCCCAGCATTTT. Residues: CASTRGFNSNQPQHF.

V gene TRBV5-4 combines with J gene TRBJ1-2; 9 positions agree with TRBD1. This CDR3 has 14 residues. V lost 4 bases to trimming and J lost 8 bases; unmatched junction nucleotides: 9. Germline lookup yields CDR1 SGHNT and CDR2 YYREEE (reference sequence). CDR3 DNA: TGTGCCAGCAGCGTCGGGACAGGGTTGTGGGGCTACACCTTC. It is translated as CASSVGTGLWGYTF.

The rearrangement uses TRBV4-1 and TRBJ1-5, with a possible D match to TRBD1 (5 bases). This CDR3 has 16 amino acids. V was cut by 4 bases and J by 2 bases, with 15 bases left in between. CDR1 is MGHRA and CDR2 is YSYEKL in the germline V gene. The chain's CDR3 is CASSRGTLGGNQPQHF. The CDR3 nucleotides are TGCGCCAGCAGCCGGGGCACCCTGGGGGGCAATCAGCCCCAGCATTTT.

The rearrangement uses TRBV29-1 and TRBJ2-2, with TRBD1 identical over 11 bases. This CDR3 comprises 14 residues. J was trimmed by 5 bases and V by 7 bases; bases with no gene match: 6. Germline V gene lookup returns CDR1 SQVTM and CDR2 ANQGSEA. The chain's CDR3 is CSASGTGGTGELFF. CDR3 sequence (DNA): TGCAGCGCCTCCGGGACAGGGGGAACCGGGGAGCTGTTTTTT.

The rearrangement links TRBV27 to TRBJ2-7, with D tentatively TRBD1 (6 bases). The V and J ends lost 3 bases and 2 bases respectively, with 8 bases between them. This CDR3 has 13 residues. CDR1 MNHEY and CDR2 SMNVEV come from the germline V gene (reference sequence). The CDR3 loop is CASSLNRAYEQYF. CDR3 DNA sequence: TGTGCCAGCAGTTTGAACAGGGCCTACGAGCAGTACTTC.

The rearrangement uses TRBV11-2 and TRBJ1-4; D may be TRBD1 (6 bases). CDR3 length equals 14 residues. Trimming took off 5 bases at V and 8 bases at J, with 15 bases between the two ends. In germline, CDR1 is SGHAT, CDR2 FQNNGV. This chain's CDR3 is CASSTGQYKEKLFF. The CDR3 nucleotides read TGTGCCAGCAGCACTGGACAGTACAAAGAAAAACTGTTTTTT. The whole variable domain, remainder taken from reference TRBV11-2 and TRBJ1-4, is EAGVAQSPRYKIIEKRQSVAFWCNPISGHATLYWYQQILGQGPKLLIQFQNNGVVDDSQLPKDRFSAERLKGVDSTLKIQPAKLEDSAVYLCASSTGQYKEKLFFGSGTQLSVL.

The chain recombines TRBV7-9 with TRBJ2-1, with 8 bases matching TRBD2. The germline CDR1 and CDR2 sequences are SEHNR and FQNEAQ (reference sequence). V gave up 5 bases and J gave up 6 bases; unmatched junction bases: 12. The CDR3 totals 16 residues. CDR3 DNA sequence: TGTGCCAGCAGCCTCGCGGGGGGCGGCCTACGCAATGAGCAGTTCTTC. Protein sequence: CASSLAGGGLRNEQFF.

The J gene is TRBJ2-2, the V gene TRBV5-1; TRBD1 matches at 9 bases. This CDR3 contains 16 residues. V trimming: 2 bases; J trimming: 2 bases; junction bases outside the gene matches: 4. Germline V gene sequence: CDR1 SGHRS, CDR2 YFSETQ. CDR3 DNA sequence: TGCGCCAGCAGCTTCGACAGGGGGTCCAACACCGGGGAGCTGTTTTTT. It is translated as CASSFDRGSNTGELFF.